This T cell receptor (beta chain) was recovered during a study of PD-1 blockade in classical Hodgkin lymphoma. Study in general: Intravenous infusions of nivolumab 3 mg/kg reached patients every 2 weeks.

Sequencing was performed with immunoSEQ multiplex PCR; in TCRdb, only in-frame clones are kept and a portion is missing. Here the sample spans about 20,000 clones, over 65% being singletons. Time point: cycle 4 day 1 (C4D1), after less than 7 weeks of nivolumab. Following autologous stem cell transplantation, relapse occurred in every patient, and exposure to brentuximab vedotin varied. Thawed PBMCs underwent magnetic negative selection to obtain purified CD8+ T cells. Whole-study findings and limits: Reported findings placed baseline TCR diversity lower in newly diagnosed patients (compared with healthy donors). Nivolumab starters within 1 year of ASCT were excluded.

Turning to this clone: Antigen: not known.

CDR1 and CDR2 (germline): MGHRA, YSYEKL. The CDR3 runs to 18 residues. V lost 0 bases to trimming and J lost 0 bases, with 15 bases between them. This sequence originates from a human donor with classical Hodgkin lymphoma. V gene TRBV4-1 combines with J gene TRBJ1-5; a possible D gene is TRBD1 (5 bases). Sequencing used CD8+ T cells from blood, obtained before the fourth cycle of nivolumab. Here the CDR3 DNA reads TGCGCCAGCAGCCAAGAGGTACAGGTTTCTTATAGCAATCAGCCCCAGCATTTT. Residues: CASSQEVQVSYSNQPQHF.